This TCR beta chain was sequenced for a study of radiotherapy plus CTLA-4 blockade in lung cancer. The wider study: There were objective responses in roughly a sixth of patients, and over 30% had disease control. Overall study results and limits: After treatment with radiotherapy plus ipilimumab, TCR clones that came from the tumor expanded in blood.

The table came from immunoSEQ multiplex PCR; TCRdb's copy has only in-frame clones and leaves some out. The top ten hold 0.82% of the sample, which has roughly 86,000 clones, around 83% seen once. The CDR3 has 15 residues. The germline CDR1 and CDR2 sequences are SGHRS and YFSETQ. The trim removed 4 bases at V and 4 bases at J, leaving 6 bases unmatched. Details on this clone: Its antigen is as yet unknown.

The sequence was obtained from a human donor with non-small cell lung cancer who had stable disease on radiotherapy plus ipilimumab. This specimen was peripheral blood, taken from a patient treated with radiotherapy plus ipilimumab. This rearrangement joins TRBV5-1 to TRBJ2-5, with 11 bases identical to TRBD2. The CDR3 sequence: CASSRSGGAVETQYF. DNA for the CDR3: TGCGCCAGCAGCCGTAGCGGGGGGGCGGTAGAGACCCAGTACTTC.